One sample yielded the 17 T cell receptor beta chains listed below, sequenced in a study of cytomegalovirus exposure and HLA in healthy donors (dated by TCRdb to about 2017). Libraries were made using the immunoSEQ multiplex PCR assay. This immuneACCESS table, as held by TCRdb, lists in-frame sequences with V and J called but not all clones. Of the missing ones, under half trace to an unresolved V gene in checked studies; the others have no known cause. The sample table records approximately 170,000 clones; about 90% of these occur just once. Jointly, the top ten make up roughly 3% of the sample. The sample was PBMCs. The receptors originated from a woman between 18 and 29 years old in good health and CMV-seropositive.

V is TRBV5-4 and J is TRBJ2-1, with 12 positions matching TRBD2. CDR1 is SGHNT, CDR2 YYREEE, per germline (reference sequence). The CDR3 consists of 15 residues. With V trimmed by 5 bases and J by 7 bases, 7 bases remained unmatched. DNA for the CDR3: TGTGCCAGCAGTCCCACTAGCGGGAGGTCGAATGAGCAGTTCTTC. Amino acid sequence: CASSPTSGRSNEQFF.

This rearrangement joins TRBV4-3 to TRBJ2-7, with 11 bases fitting TRBD2. The ends lost 0 bases at V and 3 bases at J; junction bases unmatched: 10. This CDR3 region has 18 residues. CDR1 is LGHNA and CDR2 is YSLEER in the germline V gene. CDR3 sequence (DNA): TGCGCCAGCAGCCAAGATCTACGGCTAGCGGGAGGTCGCTACGAGCAGTACTTC. This sequence encodes CASSQDLRLAGGRYEQYF.

This clone was seen only once. The chain employs TRBV4-2 and TRBJ2-1, with 9 positions matching TRBD1. Trimming at V came to 0 bases and at J to 9 bases, leaving 6 bases not matched to a gene. Germline assignment: CDR1 LGHNA and CDR2 YNFKEQ. The CDR3 has 15 amino acids. DNA for the CDR3: TGTGCCAGCAGCCAAGAAAACAGGGGGCTAATTGAGCAGTTCTTC. This translates into CASSQENRGLIEQFF.

The gene calls are TRBV29-1 and TRBJ1-2; TRBD1 aligns across 9 bases. This CDR3 spans 17 amino acids. Losses at the gene ends were 6 bases for V and 2 bases for J; bases not matched to a gene: 16. The germline gives CDR1 SQVTM, CDR2 ANQGSEA. The CDR3 DNA is TGCAGCGTCCAAATCCGGGACAGGGCCGTTCTAAACTATGGCTACACCTTC. As protein: CSVQIRDRAVLNYGYTF.

The CDR3 loop is CASSAAGQGDQPQHF. The CDR3 bases are TGTGCCAGCAGCGCTGCCGGACAGGGTGATCAGCCCCAGCATTTT. This chain uses TRBV7-8 with TRBJ1-5, with 8 bases lining up with TRBD1. This CDR3 has 15 amino acids. J lost 5 bases, V lost 5 bases, and 8 bases had no gene match. Germline V lookup: CDR1 SGHVS, CDR2 FQNEAQ.

The chain links TRBV18 to TRBJ1-4; 7 bases map to TRBD1. The CDR3 spans 16 residues. Trimming removed 4 bases from V and 7 bases from J; junction bases left unmatched: 12. Germline loops: CDR1 KGHSH, CDR2 LQKENI. The CDR3 nucleotides read TGTGCCAGCTCACTGACTCGACAGGGTGCGAGTGAAAAACTGTTTTTT. It yields the protein CASSLTRQGASEKLFF.

V gene TRBV2 combines with J gene TRBJ2-2; 10 nucleotides align to TRBD1. The junction had 8 bases not matched to a gene; V was cut back by 6 bases and J by 7 bases. The CDR3 sequence is 15 residues long. Germline V CDR1 and CDR2: SNHLY, FYNNEI. CDR3 in DNA: TGTGCCAGCAGAGGACAGGGGGTTCTGGGCGGGGAGCTGTTTTTT. This gives the protein CASRGQGVLGGELFF.

The genes are TRBV28 and TRBJ2-1; the match to TRBD2 covers 12 bases. CDR1 and CDR2 (germline): MDHEN, SYDVKM. V was clipped by 5 bases and J by 9 bases; unmatched bases: 8. The CDR3 has 15 amino acids. The CDR3 DNA follows: TGTGCCAGCAGTCACCCTAGCGGGAGGGCCGGTGAGCAGTTCTTC. Encoded protein: CASSHPSGRAGEQFF.

The V call is TRBV28, the J call TRBJ1-2; possible D gene TRBD1, 6 bases. The germline V and J ends were trimmed by 3 bases and 3 bases, with 11 bases remaining between them. The CDR3 consists of 14 residues. Germline-derived CDR1 and CDR2 are MDHEN and SYDVKM. CDR3 sequence: CASSFLGQYYGYTF. CDR3 sequence (DNA): TGTGCCAGCAGTTTCCTCGGACAGTACTATGGCTACACCTTC.

V and J are TRBV30 and TRBJ2-5, with 7 nucleotides matching TRBD1. The CDR3 loop spans 15 amino acids. The germline V gene encodes CDR1 GTSNPN and CDR2 SVGIG (reference sequence). Germline trimming cut 0 bases from V and 5 bases from J; bases unmatched to any gene: 9. CDR3 sequence reads: CAWSVTGAALETQYF. CDR3 coding DNA: TGTGCCTGGAGTGTAACAGGGGCGGCGTTGGAGACCCAGTACTTC.

The V and J genes are TRBV25-1 and TRBJ2-7, with 8 positions matching TRBD1. Per the germline V gene, CDR1 is MGHDK and CDR2 is SYGVNS. The CDR3 runs to 13 residues. J was trimmed by 3 bases and V by 5 bases; bases with no gene match: 3. The CDR3 DNA reads TGTGCCAGCAGTTTAACAGGGGGCTACGAGCAGTACTTC. Residues: CASSLTGGYEQYF.

The CDR3 DNA reads as TGTGCCAGCAGCTTAACTCCGGGACTAGCGGAAGACAATGAGCAGTTCTTC. Translation: CASSLTPGLAEDNEQFF. The chain uses TRBV7-3 and TRBJ2-1; 11 nucleotides line up with TRBD2. Germline assignment: CDR1 SGHTA and CDR2 FQGTGA. V trimming: 0 bases; J trimming: 5 bases; junction bases outside the gene matches: 6. The CDR3 has 17 amino acids.

The V and J genes are TRBV4-1 and TRBJ2-3, with 13 bases identical to TRBD2. This CDR3 is built from 18 residues. With V trimmed by 6 bases and J by 1 base, 10 bases remained unmatched. Germline V gives CDR1 MGHRA, CDR2 YSYEKL. The CDR3 region is CASSQLAGGPLRTDTQYF. DNA for the CDR3: TGCGCCAGCAGTCAACTAGCGGGGGGGCCTCTGCGCACAGATACGCAGTATTTT.

This chain joins TRBV28 and TRBJ2-7; 8 bases are a match to TRBD2. Germline CDR1 is MDHEN and CDR2 is SYDVKM. After removal of 2 bases from V and 4 bases from J, the junction contained 10 bases not matched to a gene. The length of the CDR3 is 16 residues. Here the CDR3 DNA reads TGTGCCAGCAGTTTAGGGAGCGGGAGTTGGGGTTACGAGCAGTACTTC. Translated: CASSLGSGSWGYEQYF.

The chain uses TRBV5-4 and TRBJ2-2, with D uncertain. V dropped 0 bases and J dropped 0 bases, with 9 bases sitting between them. The CDR3 consists of 16 residues. Germline V lookup: CDR1 SGHNT, CDR2 YYREEE (reference sequence). The CDR3 region is CASSLEHFTNTGELFF. As DNA, the CDR3 is TGTGCCAGCAGCTTGGAGCATTTTACGAACACCGGGGAGCTGTTTTTT.

This rearrangement joins TRBV30 to TRBJ2-3, with D possibly matching TRBD1 (6 bases). Germline V gives CDR1 GTSNPN, CDR2 SVGIG (reference sequence). Trimming took off 5 bases at V and 7 bases at J, with 16 bases between the two ends. The CDR3 covers 13 residues. DNA of the CDR3: TGTGCCTGGGACCGGACAGAAACTAATACGCAGTATTTT. This sequence encodes CAWDRTETNTQYF.

This clone was detected once. V gene TRBV29-1 combines with J gene TRBJ2-7; a possible D gene is TRBD1 (5 bases). Germline CDR1 and CDR2: SQVTM and ANQGSEA. Trimming took 4 bases from V and 9 from J, leaving 16 bases between them. CDR3 length: 12 amino acids. Here the CDR3 reads CSVVDADQGQYF. The CDR3 DNA follows: TGCAGCGTTGTGGACGCCGACCAGGGGCAGTACTTC.